This T cell receptor beta chain was sequenced for a study of CD8+ T cells in alopecia areata. Study-level points and caveats: The study found tofacitinib significantly decreased scalp clonality and expanded CD8+ clones among the top 100. Baseline CD8+ expansion's link to response remains uncertain, as there was one nonresponder.

Once RNA had been extracted, it was reverse transcribed into cDNA to act as the sequencing template. Generated by immunoSEQ multiplex PCR, the TCRdb table keeps only in-frame clones and is missing some. Found here are more than 90,000 clones, 50% to 75% of them singletons; the top ten hold about 14%. Trimming took 3 bases from V and 3 from J; bases not matched to a gene: 8. From germline, CDR1 is MNHEY and CDR2 SMNVEV (reference sequence). There are 15 residues in the CDR3. Treatment here: oral pan-JAK inhibitor, 5-10 mg twice daily. On this clone itself: Its antigen remains unidentified.

The receptor comes from a human donor with alopecia areata. This material consisted of CD8+ T cells sorted from blood, taken at week 4, from a patient treated with tofacitinib. The chain recombines TRBV27 with TRBJ2-7; 7 bases are shared with TRBD2. The CDR3: CASSFGGGLYYEQYF. CDR3 bases: TGTGCCAGCAGTTTCGGCGGGGGTCTCTACTACGAGCAGTACTTC.